The source of this TCR beta chain is a study of Graves' ophthalmopathy and Graves' hyperthyroidism. Study-wide results and limits: A model built from 13 signatures distinguished ophthalmopathy from stable hyperthyroidism with about 86% sensitivity and 81.08% specificity.

RNA transcripts were the template, and TCR beta CDR3 regions were amplified from them. HTBI-primed RT-PCR formed the first round, and a multiplex PCR formed the second. TCRdb recomputed calls from the multiplex PCR reads with MiXCR, one row per CDR3 protein. In the table there are more than 550,000 distinct CDR3 sequences, roughly 39% of which are singletons. After removal of 0 bases from V and 6 bases from J, the junction contained 3 bases not matched to a gene. The CDR3 totals 15 residues. From germline, CDR1 is MNHNS and CDR2 SASEGT. This clonotype was detected only once. Its antigen is still unknown.

The specimen sequenced was peripheral blood. The clonotype originates from an adult man with Graves' ophthalmopathy. The rearrangement joins TRBV6-1 to TRBJ1-2; the match to TRBD1 covers 11 bases. CDR3 nucleotides: TGTGCCAGCAGTGAAGCGAGGACAGGGGGCGATGGCTACACCTTC. Translation: CASSEARTGGDGYTF.